Ten or more counts support the clone carrying this TCR beta chain. The sample belongs to a study of T cells in Graves' hyperthyroidism and ophthalmopathy. This CDR3 comprises 13 residues. The ends were cut back, 4 bases at V and 4 bases at J, with 7 bases in the middle. Germline V gives CDR1 SNHLY, CDR2 FYNNEI. From RNA transcripts, TCR beta CDR3 regions were amplified. HTBI primers were employed in a first-round RT-PCR of the TCR CDR3. TCRdb called the multiplex PCR reads again in MiXCR, with one record for every CDR3 protein. The data hold 500,000 to 600,000 distinct CDR3 sequences, with 16% observed a single time. Hyperthyroidism had been newly diagnosed in patients aged 18 to 65, and its duration was under 2 months. Exclusion criteria comprised uncontrolled infection, other autoimmune disease, pregnancy or lactation. Diagnostic assessment was based on clinical symptoms, serum thyroxine and TRAb, thyroid ultrasound and orbital computed tomography. PBMCs were sourced from over 8.5 ml fresh peripheral blood.

This sequence joins TRBV2 and TRBJ2-2; weak D call: TRBD2 (5 bases). The sequenced sample was blood. The receptor was derived from a woman aged 18-29 years with Graves' hyperthyroidism. CDR3 coding DNA: TGTGCCAGCAGTGTCCGGGGCACCGGGGAGCTGTTTTTT. Its translation is CASSVRGTGELFF.